The sequence of this T cell receptor (beta chain) was determined in a study of blood T cell repertoires in COVID-19. Using immunoSEQ multiplex PCR, the repertoire was profiled, and TCRdb retains in-frame clones only, with some absent. The sample includes approximately 180,000 clones, 81% of them seen just once. The specimen sequenced was peripheral blood. This sequence originates from a woman older than 75 with COVID-19, enrolled during active disease.

The CDR3 loop reads CASSFDRHNSPLHF. The CDR3 DNA reads as TGTGCCAGCAGCTTCGACAGACATAATTCACCCCTCCACTTT. V and J are TRBV6-5 and TRBJ1-6; TRBD1 is a possible D gene (5 bases). Germline CDR1 MNHEY, CDR2 SVGAGI. CDR3 size: 14 residues. V lost 6 bases, J lost 5 bases, and 11 bases lay in between.